A selection of T cell receptor beta chains follows, all from one sample in a study of cytomegalovirus exposure and HLA in healthy donors. Generated by immunoSEQ multiplex PCR, the TCRdb table keeps only in-frame clones and is missing some. The sample consists of 90,000 to 110,000 clones, approximately 81% of them appearing once. Sequenced sample: PBMCs. Receptors originate from a woman aged 25 to 39 in good health and CMV-seronegative. Both conserved end residues are part of each CDR3. The D gene is left open where the match is weak. A row's size may be missing; if present it is once, few, many or a size class.

CDR3 protein: CASSWASSYEQYF
CDR3 DNA: TGTGCCAGCAGTTGGGCCAGCTCCTACGAGCAGTACTTC
V gene: TRBV27
D gene: -
clone size: -
J gene: TRBJ2-7

CDR3 protein: CASSPGETNSPLHF
CDR3 DNA: TGCGCCAGCAGCCCAGGGGAGACAAATTCACCCCTCCACTTT
V gene: TRBV5-1
D gene: -
clone size: -
J gene: TRBJ1-6

CDR3 protein: CASSPLRGNDYGYTF
CDR3 DNA: TGTGCCAGCAGCCCCCTGAGAGGGAATGACTATGGCTACACCTTC
V gene: TRBV5-6
D gene: -
clone size: few
J gene: TRBJ1-2

CDR3 protein: CASSLQGSIVTDTQYF
CDR3 DNA: TGTGCCAGCAGCTTACAGGGGTCGATAGTCACAGATACGCAGTATTTT
V gene: TRBV7-9
D gene: -
clone size: -
J gene: TRBJ2-3

CDR3 protein: CASTRGGRANYTQYF
CDR3 DNA: TGTGCCAGCACCCGAGGGGGGAGGGCTAATTATACGCAGTATTTT
V gene: TRBV6-5
D gene: -
clone size: -
J gene: TRBJ2-3

CDR3 protein: CASSIGLTNEQFF
CDR3 DNA: TGTGCCAGTAGTATAGGACTAACCAATGAGCAGTTCTTC
V gene: TRBV19
D gene: -
clone size: -
J gene: TRBJ2-1

CDR3 protein: CASRAGSYEQYF
CDR3 DNA: TGTGCCAGCAGGGCCGGGAGCTACGAGCAGTACTTC
V gene: TRBV28
D gene: -
clone size: -
J gene: TRBJ2-7

CDR3 protein: CASSVATSTGGELFF
CDR3 DNA: TGTGCCAGCAGCGTAGCTACTAGTACCGGCGGGGAGCTGTTTTTT
V gene: TRBV9
D gene: -
clone size: -
J gene: TRBJ2-2

CDR3 protein: CASNRGPLGTEAFF
CDR3 DNA: TGTGCCAGCAATAGGGGCCCTTTGGGCACTGAAGCTTTCTTT
V gene: TRBV6-5
D gene: -
clone size: -
J gene: TRBJ1-1

CDR3 protein: CAWRRDRGQPQHF
CDR3 DNA: TGTGCCTGGAGGCGGGACAGGGGTCAGCCCCAGCATTTT
V gene: TRBV30
D gene: TRBD1
clone size: -
J gene: TRBJ1-5

CDR3 protein: CASSQIRGRGIQYF
CDR3 DNA: TGTGCCAGCAGCCAAATACGTGGGAGAGGGATTCAGTACTTC
V gene: TRBV14
D gene: -
clone size: -
J gene: TRBJ2-4

CDR3 protein: CASSPGMNTEAFF
CDR3 DNA: TGTGCCAGCAGTCCCGGGATGAACACTGAAGCTTTCTTT
V gene: TRBV6-6
D gene: -
clone size: -
J gene: TRBJ1-1

CDR3 protein: CASSLGAGVDEQYF
CDR3 DNA: TGCGCCAGCAGCTTGGGAGCGGGAGTAGACGAGCAGTACTTC
V gene: TRBV5-1
D gene: TRBD2
clone size: -
J gene: TRBJ2-7

CDR3 protein: CASSLGNLNTEAFF
CDR3 DNA: TGTGCCAGCAGTTTGGGCAACCTGAACACTGAAGCTTTCTTT
V gene: TRBV11-2
D gene: -
clone size: -
J gene: TRBJ1-1

CDR3 protein: CASSSPRTSGIYEQYF
CDR3 DNA: TGTGCCAGCAGTTCCCCTAGGACTAGCGGGATCTACGAGCAGTACTTC
V gene: TRBV28
D gene: TRBD2
clone size: -
J gene: TRBJ2-7

CDR3 protein: CASSAGLAGGGEQFF
CDR3 DNA: TGCGCCAGCAGCGCGGGTCTAGCGGGAGGCGGTGAGCAGTTCTTC
V gene: TRBV5-1
D gene: TRBD2
clone size: -
J gene: TRBJ2-1

CDR3 protein: CASRALADSYEQYF
CDR3 DNA: TGTGCCAGTAGGGCCCTAGCGGACTCCTACGAGCAGTACTTC
V gene: TRBV19
D gene: TRBD2
clone size: -
J gene: TRBJ2-7

CDR3 protein: CASSSHPGTGGYGYTF
CDR3 DNA: TGCGCCAGCAGCTCGCACCCCGGGACAGGGGGCTATGGCTACACCTTC
V gene: TRBV5-1
D gene: TRBD1
clone size: -
J gene: TRBJ1-2

CDR3 protein: CASSPRTDFTGELFF
CDR3 DNA: TGTGCCAGTAGCCCTAGGACAGATTTCACCGGGGAGCTGTTTTTT
V gene: TRBV19
D gene: -
clone size: -
J gene: TRBJ2-2

CDR3 protein: CASSLGQGATGELFF
CDR3 DNA: TGCGCCAGCAGCTTGGGGCAGGGGGCGACCGGGGAGCTGTTTTTT
V gene: TRBV5-1
D gene: TRBD1
clone size: -
J gene: TRBJ2-2